This T cell receptor (beta chain) was identified in a study of blood T cell repertoires in COVID-19. V was pared by 5 bases and J by 4 bases, with 8 bases of the junction left unmatched. This CDR3 is 15 amino acids long. Germline V lookup: CDR1 MDHEN, CDR2 SYDVKM. In the original workflow: Amplification of reference gene primers was used by the study to estimate nucleated cell counts. Sequencing was performed with immunoSEQ multiplex PCR; in TCRdb, only in-frame clones are kept and a portion is missing. V, J and clone size are taken as reported in that table, and D and trimming were inferred from the DNA itself. The sample yields almost 250,000 clones, more than 75% seen once. Seattle researchers signed up patients amid active infection and tracked them longitudinally.

The V call is TRBV28, the J call TRBJ2-1, with TRBD2 matching 7 bases. The receptor was isolated from a woman older than 75 with COVID-19, enrolled during active disease. Sequenced input: peripheral blood. CDR3 region: CASSPMLAVYNEQFF. CDR3 bases: TGTGCCAGCAGTCCCATGCTAGCGGTTTACAATGAGCAGTTCTTC.